This T cell receptor beta chain is from a study of blood T cell repertoires in COVID-19. The CDR3 extends over 14 amino acids. CDR1 SGHRS and CDR2 YFSETQ come from the germline V gene. J lost 0 bases, V lost 5 bases, and 2 bases had no gene match. Some clones are missing from TCRdb's copy, which holds only in-frame ones; the method was immunoSEQ multiplex PCR. The profile covers a few hundred thousand clones, with over 75% appearing a single time and more than 3% taken by the ten largest. The chain employs TRBV5-1 and TRBJ1-1; 9 bases are a match to TRBD1. The sequencing input was PBMCs or T cells enriched from blood (not recorded which). This clonotype was sampled from a woman aged 55-69 years who had recovered from COVID-19. The CDR3 loop reads CASRQGAMNTEAFF. In DNA, the CDR3 is TGCGCCAGCAGACAGGGGGCTATGAACACTGAAGCTTTCTTT.